The rows below give T cell receptor beta chains drawn from one sample of a study of radiotherapy plus CTLA-4 blockade in lung cancer. TCRdb's copy holds only in-frame clones and misses some; the assay was immunoSEQ multiplex PCR. The repertoire holds tens of thousands of clones, with 75% to 80% as singletons. The starting material was peripheral blood, obtained from a patient treated with radiotherapy plus ipilimumab. The receptor source for this set is a human donor with non-small cell lung cancer whose response to radiotherapy plus ipilimumab could not be evaluated. Each CDR3 is given with its conserved first and last residue. The order of the fields is J gene, D gene, V gene, CDR3 DNA, CDR3 protein. The D gene is left open where the match is weak.

TRBJ1-3	TRBD1	TRBV18	TGTGCCAGCTCACCACAGGGGGCTGATGGAAACACCATATATTTT	CASSPQGADGNTIYF
TRBJ2-5	TRBD2	TRBV29-1	TGCAGCGTCCCGACCCAACTAGCGGAGCCCGGGACCCAGTACTTC	CSVPTQLAEPGTQYF
TRBJ2-7	TRBD1	TRBV5-6	TGTGCCAGCAGCCCTGAGACAGGGCCCTACGAGCAGTACTTC	CASSPETGPYEQYF
TRBJ1-1	-	TRBV5-1	TGCGCCAGCAACCCGCGGGGGGGGAACACTGAAGCTTTCTTT	CASNPRGGNTEAFF
TRBJ2-5	-	TRBV7-2	TGTGCCAGCAGCTTAGCGCGCACAGGGATCGGGGAGACCCAGTACTTC	CASSLARTGIGETQYF
TRBJ2-7	-	TRBV7-2	TGTGCCAGCAGCCCAGACTTCTTATTATCCTACGAGCAGTACTTC	CASSPDFLLSYEQYF
TRBJ2-5	TRBD1	TRBV18	TGTGCCAGCTCACCGGACAGGGGAGGACTCGGGACCCAGTACTTC	CASSPDRGGLGTQYF
TRBJ2-3	TRBD2	TRBV11-3	TGTGCCAGCAGCCCGAGCTTGGCTAGCGGGACGCAGTATTTT	CASSPSLASGTQYF
TRBJ1-1	-	TRBV28	TGTGCCAGCAGTTTGAACGGAGCTTTCTTT	CASSLNGAFF
TRBJ1-6	-	TRBV7-9	TGTGCCAGCAGCTTGAGCGACAGCTCCTATAATTCACCCCTCCACTTT	CASSLSDSSYNSPLHF
TRBJ2-1	TRBD2	TRBV13	TGTGCCAGCAGCCGGAAGAGCGGGGGGATCAATGAGCAGTTCTTC	CASSRKSGGINEQFF
TRBJ1-2	-	TRBV4-2	TGTGCCACCCAGAGGGGAGGGACCAACTATGGCTACACCTTC	CATQRGGTNYGYTF
TRBJ1-4	-	TRBV2	TGTGCCAGCACCCCCCAGGGGCCGCGGCAAAGGTTGTTTTTT	CASTPQGPRQRLFF
TRBJ1-2	TRBD1	TRBV19	TGTGCCAGTAGCAGGACAGGGGACTATGGCTACACCTTC	CASSRTGDYGYTF
TRBJ2-4	TRBD1	TRBV7-2	TGTGCCAGCACCCTGACAGGGAGTTACATTCAGTACTTC	CASTLTGSYIQYF
TRBJ2-3	-	TRBV5-1	TGCGCCAGCATTCAAACGGGGTCGACTAGCACAGATACGCAGTATTTT	CASIQTGSTSTDTQYF
TRBJ2-7	TRBD2	TRBV5-1	TGCGCCAGCAGCCCCGGGGGGGGCGGGGACTACGAGCAGTACTTC	CASSPGGGGDYEQYF
TRBJ2-7	TRBD2	TRBV10-3	TGTGCCATCACCTCTAGCGGGATTAGCGAGCAGTACTTC	CAITSSGISEQYF
TRBJ1-1	-	TRBV11-2	TGTGCCAGCAGCTTAACGCCGGGGGGGCCCACTGAAGCTTTCTTT	CASSLTPGGPTEAFF
TRBJ2-7	TRBD2	TRBV5-1	TGCGCCAGCAGCTTGGATTCAGGGAGGGACGAGCAGTACTTC	CASSLDSGRDEQYF